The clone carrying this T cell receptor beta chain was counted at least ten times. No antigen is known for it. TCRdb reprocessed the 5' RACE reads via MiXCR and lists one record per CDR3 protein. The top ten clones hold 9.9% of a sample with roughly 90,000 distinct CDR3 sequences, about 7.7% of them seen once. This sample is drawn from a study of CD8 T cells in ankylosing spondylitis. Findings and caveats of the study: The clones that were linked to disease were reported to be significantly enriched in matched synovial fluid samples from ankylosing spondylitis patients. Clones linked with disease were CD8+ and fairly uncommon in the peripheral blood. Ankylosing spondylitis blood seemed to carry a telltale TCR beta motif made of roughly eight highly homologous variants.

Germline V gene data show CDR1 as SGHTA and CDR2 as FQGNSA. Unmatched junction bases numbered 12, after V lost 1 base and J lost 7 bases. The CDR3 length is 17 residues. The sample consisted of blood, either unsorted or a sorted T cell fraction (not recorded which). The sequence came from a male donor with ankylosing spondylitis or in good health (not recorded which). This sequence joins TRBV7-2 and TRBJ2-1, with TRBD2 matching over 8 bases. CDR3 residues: CASSLGYSGGARNEQFF. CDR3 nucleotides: TGTGCCAGCAGCTTAGGCTATTCCGGGGGGGCAAGGAATGAGCAGTTCTTC.